The rows below give T cell receptor beta chains drawn from one sample of a study of response to subunit inactivated influenza vaccine. Each CDR3 protein gets one entry after TCRdb re-called the RT-PCR reads with MiXCR. The table lists fewer than 600,000 distinct CDR3 sequences, about 7.2% of them singletons. The sequencing used PBMCs from blood, collected roughly 24 months after vaccination. Receptors were obtained from a man aged 45 to 70 who received an inactivated influenza vaccine. CDR3s include the opening cysteine and the closing phenylalanine or tryptophan.

j_call: TRBJ2-7
v_call: TRBV7-9
cdr3_aa: CATSGAYEQYF

j_call: TRBJ2-6
v_call: TRBV28
cdr3_aa: CASRGGSGANVLTF

j_call: TRBJ2-7
v_call: TRBV6-1
cdr3_aa: CVTEDLQLYEQYF

j_call: TRBJ2-7
v_call: TRBV5-1
cdr3_aa: CASSIRDGDYEQYF

j_call: TRBJ2-7
v_call: TRBV27
cdr3_aa: CASSFNRGYEQYF

j_call: TRBJ2-2
v_call: TRBV5-4
cdr3_aa: CASSWIAGGPTGELFF

j_call: TRBJ1-6
v_call: TRBV20-1
cdr3_aa: CSARGPERLRSPLHF

j_call: TRBJ2-1
v_call: TRBV5-1
cdr3_aa: CASTSGTLYNEQFF

j_call: TRBJ2-5
v_call: TRBV7-2
cdr3_aa: CASSPWDRNGETQYF

j_call: TRBJ2-3
v_call: TRBV20-1
cdr3_aa: CSARAGGALDTQYF

j_call: TRBJ1-5
v_call: TRBV7-2
cdr3_aa: CASSSDIGRNQPQHF

j_call: TRBJ1-1
v_call: TRBV10-3
cdr3_aa: CAISESNPAGLTRTEAFF

j_call: TRBJ2-7
v_call: TRBV7-2
cdr3_aa: CASSLEGTDYYEQYF

j_call: TRBJ2-5
v_call: TRBV5-1
cdr3_aa: CASSTGLAGAVGTQYF

j_call: TRBJ2-3
v_call: TRBV5-1
cdr3_aa: CASSSLATTDTQYF

j_call: TRBJ1-5
v_call: TRBV6-2/TRBV6-3
cdr3_aa: CASSRRRGLDQPQHF

j_call: TRBJ1-1
v_call: TRBV12-3/TRBV12-4
cdr3_aa: CASSLGGKATEAFF

j_call: TRBJ2-7
v_call: TRBV6-5
cdr3_aa: CASKDSYEQYF

j_call: TRBJ1-5
v_call: TRBV7-8
cdr3_aa: CASSARRDRVRQPQHF

j_call: TRBJ1-2
v_call: TRBV6-5
cdr3_aa: CASSYSAGDNYGYTF

j_call: TRBJ2-1
v_call: TRBV29-1
cdr3_aa: CSAVRLANEQFF

j_call: TRBJ2-1
v_call: TRBV11-3
cdr3_aa: CASSFNNEQFF

j_call: TRBJ2-1
v_call: TRBV20-1
cdr3_aa: CSAPVLGGREQFF

j_call: TRBJ2-3
v_call: TRBV7-2
cdr3_aa: CASSHFTGVTIMDTQYF

j_call: TRBJ1-5
v_call: TRBV4-2
cdr3_aa: CASSQDPGDSNQPQHF

j_call: TRBJ1-5
v_call: TRBV29-1
cdr3_aa: CSVIGDRNQPQHF

j_call: TRBJ2-1
v_call: TRBV5-6
cdr3_aa: CASSATGTSWVSEQFF

j_call: TRBJ2-5
v_call: TRBV12-3/TRBV12-4
cdr3_aa: CASSLGLAETQYF